This TCR beta chain was captured in a study of blood T cell repertoires in COVID-19. Study-wide context: Spain, Italy and the United States supplied samples that represented acute and convalescent COVID-19.

The CDR3 sequence is 13 residues long. Germline CDR1 is SQVTM and CDR2 is ANQGSEA. V dropped 2 bases and J dropped 8 bases, with 15 bases sitting between them. Participants were placed into cohorts based on the clinical history they reported. TCRdb's table, derived via immunoSEQ multiplex PCR, lists solely in-frame clones and lacks some. The data show hundreds of thousands of clones, around 88% seen once. This chain joins TRBV29-1 and TRBJ1-2, with unresolved D. The sequenced sample was PBMCs or T cells enriched from blood (not recorded which). The receptor's source is a man in his forties who had recovered from COVID-19. CDR3 sequence reads: CSVEKGAGQGYTF. CDR3 bases: TGCAGCGTTGAAAAAGGAGCTGGCCAGGGCTACACCTTC.